This TCR beta chain was documented in a study of cytomegalovirus exposure and HLA in healthy donors. Background on the study: Earlier findings included some 120 million unique TCR beta sequences obtained from about 170 million T cells.

Concerning this clone: Its antigen is unknown.

Findings of the study overall: Presence/absence results assume similar sequencing depth per donor, which may not hold. Owing to their indistinguishability, certain V segments, notably TRBV6-2 and TRBV6-3, were excluded. Most of the CMV-associated TCR beta chains (in a later analysis) appeared to be HLA-restricted.

CDR3 length equals 13 residues. Germline lookup yields CDR1 LNHNV and CDR2 YYDKDF (reference sequence). The V gene end was trimmed by 3 bases and the J gene end by 6 bases; junction bases not matched to a gene: 4. Primers for the PCR totalled 60 Vbeta and 13 Jbeta. TCRdb's copy holds only in-frame clones and misses some; the assay was immunoSEQ multiplex PCR. The table includes around 130,000 clones, 74% detected once. The rearrangement links TRBV15 to TRBJ2-7, with TRBD1 identical over 8 bases. The specimen was PBMCs. The clonotype was recovered from a woman between 50 and 59 years old in good health and CMV-seropositive. In DNA form, the CDR3 reads TGTGCCACCAGCAGTAAACAGGGGGGCGAGCAGTACTTC. Translated: CATSSKQGGEQYF.